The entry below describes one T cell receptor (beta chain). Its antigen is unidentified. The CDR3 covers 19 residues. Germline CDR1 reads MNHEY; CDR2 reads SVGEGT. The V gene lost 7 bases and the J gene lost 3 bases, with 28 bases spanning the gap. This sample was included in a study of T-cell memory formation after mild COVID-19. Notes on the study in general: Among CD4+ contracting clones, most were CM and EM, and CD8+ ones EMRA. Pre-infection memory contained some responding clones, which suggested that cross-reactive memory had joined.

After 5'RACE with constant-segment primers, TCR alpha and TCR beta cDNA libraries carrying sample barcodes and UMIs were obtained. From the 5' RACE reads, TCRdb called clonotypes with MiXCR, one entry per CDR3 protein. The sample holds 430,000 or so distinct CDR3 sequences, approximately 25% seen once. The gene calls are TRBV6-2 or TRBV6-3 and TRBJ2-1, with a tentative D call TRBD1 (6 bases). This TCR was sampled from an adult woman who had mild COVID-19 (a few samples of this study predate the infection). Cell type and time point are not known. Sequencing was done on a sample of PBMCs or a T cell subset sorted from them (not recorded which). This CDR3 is CASTSRGPTGLALYNEQFF. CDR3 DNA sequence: TGTGCCAGCACGTCCAGGGGTCCCACCGGCCTGGCACTCTACAATGAGCAGTTCTTC.